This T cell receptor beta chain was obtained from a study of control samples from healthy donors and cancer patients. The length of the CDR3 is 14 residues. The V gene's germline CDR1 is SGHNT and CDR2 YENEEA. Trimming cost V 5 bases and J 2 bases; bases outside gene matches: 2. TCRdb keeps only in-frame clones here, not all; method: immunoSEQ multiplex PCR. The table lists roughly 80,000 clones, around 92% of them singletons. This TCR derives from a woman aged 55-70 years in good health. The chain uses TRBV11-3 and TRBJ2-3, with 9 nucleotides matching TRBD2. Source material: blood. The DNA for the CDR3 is TGTGCCAGCAGCCCGGGACTAGCCACAGATACGCAGTATTTT. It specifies CASSPGLATDTQYF.